Listed below are T cell receptor beta chains from one sample, sequenced in a study of cytomegalovirus exposure and HLA in healthy donors. The assay was immunoSEQ multiplex PCR, and TCRdb's table has in-frame clones only and misses some. Here the sample spans about 200,000 clones, less than 85% being singletons. Sequencing input: PBMCs. The receptor set was obtained from a man aged 18 to 29 in good health and CMV-seronegative. Each CDR3 is given with its conserved first and last residue. A D gene is named only where the DNA matches it firmly. Only part of the rows carry a size: once, few, many, or a class if the clone is expanded.

clone size,D gene,J gene,V gene,CDR3 protein,CDR3 DNA
NA,TRBD2,TRBJ2-1,TRBV9,CASSPHVQTSGSNEQFF,TGTGCCAGCAGCCCACATGTCCAGACTAGCGGATCCAATGAGCAGTTCTTC
NA,TRBD1,TRBJ2-1,TRBV4-1,CASSLHAGTGVNEQFF,TGCGCCAGCAGCCTTCACGCCGGGACAGGGGTTAATGAGCAGTTCTTC
NA,TRBD1,TRBJ2-7,TRBV2,CASRPDRASTYEQYF,TGTGCCAGTAGGCCGGACAGGGCCTCCACCTACGAGCAGTACTTC
few,NA,TRBJ1-2,TRBV5-5,CASSLNAELPPGGYGYTF,TGTGCCAGCAGCTTAAATGCCGAGTTGCCCCCGGGAGGCTATGGCTACACCTTC
once,TRBD2,TRBJ2-2,TRBV11-2,CASSLPSSSGRNGELFF,TGTGCCAGCAGCTTACCCTCCTCTAGCGGGAGAAACGGGGAGCTGTTTTTT
NA,TRBD2,TRBJ2-7,TRBV30,CAWSLGTSGTYEQYF,TGTGCCTGGAGTCTTGGGACTAGCGGAACCTACGAGCAGTACTTC
NA,NA,TRBJ2-7,TRBV5-4,CASSLPGSREQYF,TGTGCCAGCAGTTTGCCGGGTTCGCGGGAGCAGTACTTC
NA,NA,TRBJ2-1,TRBV19,CAVVAASYNEQFF,TGTGCCGTCGTGGCGGCCTCTTACAATGAGCAGTTCTTC
NA,NA,TRBJ1-2,TRBV18,CASSSGVGDGYTF,TGTGCCAGCTCTTCGGGGGTCGGGGATGGCTACACCTTC
few,TRBD1,TRBJ2-7,TRBV29-1,CSVSRGGDRAIYEQYF,TGCAGCGTTAGTAGGGGGGGGGACAGGGCCATCTACGAGCAGTACTTC
NA,TRBD1,TRBJ2-7,TRBV5-4,CASTPYSGQGRYEQYF,TGTGCCAGCACCCCATACTCCGGACAGGGCAGGTACGAGCAGTACTTC
NA,NA,TRBJ1-6,TRBV2,CASRPELAGAGSPLHF,TGTGCCAGCCGACCGGAGCTTGCAGGGGCAGGTTCACCCCTCCACTTT
NA,NA,TRBJ1-3,TRBV5-1,CASSLAWANSGNTIYF,TGCGCCAGCAGCTTGGCGTGGGCAAACTCTGGAAACACCATATATTTT
NA,NA,TRBJ1-5,TRBV19,CASSSDSINQPQHF,TGTGCCAGTAGCTCCGACAGCATCAATCAGCCCCAGCATTTT
NA,TRBD2,TRBJ2-3,TRBV2,CASCFGTSGEDTQYF,TGTGCCAGCTGCTTCGGGACTAGCGGGGAAGATACGCAGTATTTT
NA,TRBD2,TRBJ2-1,TRBV28,CASTDPNSGRSGEQFF,TGTGCCAGCACCGACCCAAATAGCGGGAGGTCGGGTGAGCAGTTCTTC
NA,TRBD2,TRBJ2-7,TRBV5-5,CASSSGLAGGLGEQYF,TGTGCCAGCAGCTCCGGACTAGCGGGAGGCCTAGGTGAGCAGTACTTC
NA,TRBD1,TRBJ1-2,TRBV6-1,CASSATDRGGSGYTF,TGTGCCAGCAGCGCGACGGACAGGGGAGGCTCTGGCTACACCTTC
NA,TRBD1,TRBJ1-1,TRBV7-9,CASSAGQGAEAFF,TGTGCCAGCAGCGCGGGACAGGGGGCGGAAGCTTTCTTT
NA,TRBD1,TRBJ2-7,TRBV5-5,CASSLDRGPYEQYF,TGTGCCAGCAGCTTGGACAGGGGCCCCTACGAGCAGTACTTC
NA,TRBD2,TRBJ2-5,TRBV6-6,CASRSGTSGNQETQYF,TGTGCCAGCAGGTCCGGGACTAGCGGGAATCAAGAGACCCAGTACTTC
few,NA,TRBJ2-3,TRBV28,CASSSGGRDTQYF,TGTGCCAGCAGTTCCGGAGGTAGAGATACGCAGTATTTT
few,NA,TRBJ2-7,TRBV10-3,CAISGSMYEQYF,TGTGCCATCAGTGGAAGCATGTACGAGCAGTACTTC
few,NA,TRBJ2-5,TRBV5-4,CASSLQRVQETQYF,TGTGCCAGCAGCTTGCAAAGAGTCCAAGAGACCCAGTACTTC
NA,TRBD1,TRBJ2-7,TRBV6-5,CASSSFGTGSYEQYF,TGTGCCAGCAGTTCCTTCGGGACAGGCTCCTACGAGCAGTACTTC
NA,TRBD1,TRBJ2-1,TRBV19,CASTWGQSYNEQFF,TGTGCCAGTACCTGGGGACAGAGCTACAATGAGCAGTTCTTC
NA,NA,TRBJ2-2,TRBV19,CASSRNRVRTGELFF,TGTGCCAGTAGTAGAAACAGGGTTCGGACCGGGGAGCTGTTTTTT
once,TRBD1,TRBJ1-5,TRBV5-8,CASSRNSQGGNNQPQHF,TGTGCCAGCAGCCGCAACTCGCAAGGGGGCAACAATCAGCCCCAGCATTTT
few,TRBD2,TRBJ2-3,TRBV2,CASRRTSLGGDF,TGTGCCAGCAGACGGACTAGCCTCGGTGGGGATTTT
once,NA,TRBJ2-4,TRBV5-1,CASSLGEAKNIQYF,TGCGCCAGCAGCTTGGGGGAGGCCAAAAACATTCAGTACTTC
few,NA,TRBJ1-5,TRBV2,CASSYPGDQPQHF,TGTGCCAGCAGTTACCCAGGGGACCAGCCCCAGCATTTT
NA,TRBD2,TRBJ2-5,TRBV4-1,CASSQESLAGGDFQETQYF,TGCGCCAGCAGCCAAGAATCACTAGCGGGAGGGGACTTCCAAGAGACCCAGTACTTC
NA,TRBD2,TRBJ2-7,TRBV5-6,CASSLGLAGEQYF,TGTGCCAGCAGTTTGGGACTAGCGGGCGAGCAGTACTTC
NA,NA,TRBJ2-2,TRBV9,CASSITSGELFF,TGTGCCAGCAGCATCACATCCGGGGAGCTGTTTTTT
once,NA,TRBJ2-2,TRBV2,CATLSYLNLVNTGELFF,TGTGCCACCCTATCCTACCTAAACCTTGTCAACACCGGGGAGCTGTTTTTT
NA,TRBD1,TRBJ2-7,TRBV5-6,CASSLAHIRDRDSYEQYF,TGTGCCAGCAGCTTGGCCCACATCCGGGACAGGGACTCCTACGAGCAGTACTTC
NA,TRBD1,TRBJ2-1,TRBV7-9,CASSRDRMGNEQFF,TGTGCCAGCAGCAGGGACAGGATGGGGAATGAGCAGTTCTTC
NA,TRBD1,TRBJ2-5,TRBV7-9,CASSLGSAGGTQYF,TGTGCCAGCAGCTTAGGGTCGGCAGGGGGCACCCAGTACTTC
NA,NA,TRBJ2-7,TRBV30,CAWSSDTTYEQYF,TGTGCCTGGAGTTCGGACACGACCTACGAGCAGTACTTC
few,NA,TRBJ1-5,TRBV27,CASCPGSGNQPQHF,TGTGCCAGCTGCCCAGGGTCTGGCAATCAGCCCCAGCATTTT
NA,TRBD2,TRBJ2-7,TRBV11-2,CASSAYPETSGRVYEQYF,TGTGCCAGCAGCGCTTACCCCGAGACTAGCGGGAGAGTCTACGAGCAGTACTTC
NA,NA,TRBJ1-2,TRBV9,CASSVGLQFPNYGYTF,TGTGCCAGCAGCGTAGGTTTGCAGTTCCCCAACTATGGCTACACCTTC
NA,NA,TRBJ1-4,TRBV6-1,CASSEVGGTGNEKLFF,TGTGCCAGCAGTGAAGTGGGTGGGACTGGAAATGAAAAACTGTTTTTT
NA,TRBD2,TRBJ2-3,TRBV29-1,CSVGAGRGDTQYF,TGCAGCGTTGGAGCGGGACGGGGAGATACGCAGTATTTT
NA,NA,TRBJ2-2,TRBV4-1,CASSQVVGSRANTGELFF,TGCGCCAGCAGCCAGGTCGTCGGGTCCAGGGCGAACACCGGGGAGCTGTTTTTT
NA,TRBD1,TRBJ2-7,TRBV2,CASSLRDRAYEQYF,TGTGCCAGCTCGCTCCGGGACAGGGCCTACGAGCAGTACTTC
once,TRBD1,TRBJ1-5,TRBV2,CASSSQGAGQPQHF,TGTGCCAGCAGCTCACAGGGGGCAGGACAGCCCCAGCATTTT
NA,TRBD1,TRBJ2-1,TRBV7-6,CASSSVRQGASYNEQFF,TGTGCCAGCAGCTCGGTCCGACAGGGGGCATCCTACAATGAGCAGTTCTTC
NA,TRBD1,TRBJ2-7,TRBV4-1,CASSRGTGSYEQYF,TGCGCCAGCAGCCGCGGGACAGGCTCCTACGAGCAGTACTTC
NA,TRBD1,TRBJ1-2,TRBV5-1,CASSLEAAGQGYSGYTF,TGCGCCAGCAGCTTGGAGGCTGCGGGACAGGGTTATTCTGGCTACACCTTC
NA,TRBD1,TRBJ2-3,TRBV5-1,CASSLEITGQGTDTQYF,TGCGCCAGCAGCTTGGAGATAACCGGACAGGGTACAGATACGCAGTATTTT
NA,TRBD2,TRBJ2-1,TRBV9,CASSVHSGVAGGNEQFF,TGTGCCAGCAGCGTACACTCAGGCGTAGCGGGAGGGAATGAGCAGTTCTTC
NA,NA,TRBJ1-2,TRBV7-8,CASSLNAGARGYTF,TGTGCCAGCAGCTTAAACGCAGGGGCGCGGGGCTACACCTTC
NA,TRBD1,TRBJ1-2,TRBV7-9,CASSTTGGASTDGYTF,TGTGCCAGCAGCACTACAGGGGGCGCATCTACCGATGGCTACACCTTC
NA,NA,TRBJ2-3,TRBV27,CASRRQFVGATDTQYF,TGTGCCAGCAGGAGACAGTTCGTCGGTGCCACAGATACGCAGTATTTT
NA,TRBD2,TRBJ2-7,TRBV7-9,CASSPGLAGGGEQYF,TGTGCCAGCAGCCCGGGACTAGCGGGAGGTGGCGAGCAGTACTTC